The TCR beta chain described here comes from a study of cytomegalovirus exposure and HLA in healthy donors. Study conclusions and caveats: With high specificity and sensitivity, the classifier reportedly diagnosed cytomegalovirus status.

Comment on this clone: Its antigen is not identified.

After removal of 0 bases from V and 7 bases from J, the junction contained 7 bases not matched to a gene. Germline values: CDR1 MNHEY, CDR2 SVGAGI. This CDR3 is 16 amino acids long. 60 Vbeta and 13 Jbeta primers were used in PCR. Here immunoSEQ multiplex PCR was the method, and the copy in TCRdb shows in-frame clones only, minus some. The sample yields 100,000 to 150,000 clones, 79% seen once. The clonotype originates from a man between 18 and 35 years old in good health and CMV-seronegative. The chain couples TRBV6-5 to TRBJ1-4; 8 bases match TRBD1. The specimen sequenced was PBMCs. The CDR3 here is CASSYSVGTGLEKLFF. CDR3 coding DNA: TGTGCCAGCAGTTACTCTGTGGGGACAGGACTTGAAAAACTGTTTTTT.